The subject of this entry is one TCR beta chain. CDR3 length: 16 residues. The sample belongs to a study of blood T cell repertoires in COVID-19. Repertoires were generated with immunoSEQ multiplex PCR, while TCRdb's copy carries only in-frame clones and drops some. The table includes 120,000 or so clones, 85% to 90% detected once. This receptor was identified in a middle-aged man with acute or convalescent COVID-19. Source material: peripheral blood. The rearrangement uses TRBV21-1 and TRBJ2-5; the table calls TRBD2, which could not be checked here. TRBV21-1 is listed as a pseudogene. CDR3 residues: CASSKASVLLQETQYF. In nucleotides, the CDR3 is TGTGCCAGCAGCAAAGCATCCGTCCTTCTCCAAGAGACCCAGTACTTC.